This entry lists 5 T cell receptor beta chains sequenced from one sample in a study of T cells in Graves' hyperthyroidism and ophthalmopathy. RNA transcripts gave rise to amplified TCR beta CDR3 regions. TCR CDR3 underwent first-round RT-PCR with the HTBI primer set. In TCRdb, the multiplex PCR reads were re-called with MiXCR into one record per CDR3 protein. This table holds some 510,000 distinct CDR3 sequences, less than 25% found once. The sequenced material came from blood. The receptors shown here come from a man between 18 and 35 years old with Graves' hyperthyroidism.

As to this clonotype: A junction boundary mismatches the germline segment, possibly from a read error. CDR3 sequence (DNA): TGTGCCAGCAGTTTGGTCGGAGACACCGGGGAGCTGTCTTTT. This codes for CASSLVGDTGELSF. The chain links TRBV27 to TRBJ2-2; perhaps TRBD2 as D (5 bases). The germline V gene has CDR1 MNHEY and CDR2 SMNVEV (reference sequence). The CDR3 loop spans 14 amino acids.

There are many counts of this clonotype. The rearrangement uses TRBV6-5 and TRBJ2-5; possibly TRBD1 for D (6 bases). This CDR3 contains 15 residues. Germline V gives CDR1 MNHEY, CDR2 SVGAGI. Deletions cut 6 bases from V and 5 bases from J, with 19 bases between. The CDR3 region is CASSILPSRGETQYF. The CDR3 region has the DNA TGTGCCAGCAGCATACTTCCCTCTAGGGGGGAGACCCAGTACTTC.

This chain joins TRBV11-2 and TRBJ2-3; D is undetermined. The CDR3 loop spans 13 amino acids. V was cut by 7 bases and J by 6 bases, with 14 bases left in between. The germline CDR1 and CDR2 sequences are SGHAT and FQNNGV. The DNA for the CDR3 is TGTGCCAGCACGGCTATCCAGGTGGATACGCAGTATTTT. This codes for CASTAIQVDTQYF.

This clonotype was found many times. The rearrangement joins TRBV19 to TRBJ2-6; D might be TRBD1 (5 bases). The CDR3 runs 17 residues. Per the germline V gene, CDR1 is LNHDA and CDR2 is SQIVND (reference sequence). Trimming shortened V by 5 bases and J by 2 bases, and 16 bases separated the two germline ends. The CDR3 region is CASSAAPWGTGANVLTF. CDR3 DNA sequence: TGTGCCAGTAGTGCTGCGCCTTGGGGCACTGGGGCCAACGTCCTGACTTTC.

The CDR3 region has the DNA TGCGCCAGCAGCCAAGTCCCGCAGACTGAAGCTTTCTTT. Encoded protein: CASSQVPQTEAFF. V usage is TRBV5-1 and J usage is TRBJ1-1, with D uncertain. The V gene's germline CDR1 is SGHRS and CDR2 YFSETQ. Trimming took 4 bases from V and 5 from J, leaving 12 bases between them. This CDR3 has 13 residues.